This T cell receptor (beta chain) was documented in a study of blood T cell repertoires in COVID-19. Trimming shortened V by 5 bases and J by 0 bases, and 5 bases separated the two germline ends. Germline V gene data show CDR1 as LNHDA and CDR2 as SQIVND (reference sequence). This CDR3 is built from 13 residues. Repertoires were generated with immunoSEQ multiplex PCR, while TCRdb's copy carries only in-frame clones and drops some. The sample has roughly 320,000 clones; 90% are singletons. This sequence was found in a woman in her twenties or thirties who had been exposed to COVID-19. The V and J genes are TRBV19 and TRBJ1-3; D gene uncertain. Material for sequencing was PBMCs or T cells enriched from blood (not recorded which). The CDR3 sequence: CASSVNSGNTIYF. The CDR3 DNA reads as TGTGCCAGTAGTGTTAACTCTGGAAACACCATATATTTT.